The 29 T cell receptor beta chains in this list originate from one sample, sequenced in a study of Ad26.COV2.S vaccination and SARS-CoV-2 variants. Treatment of the sample: roughly 18 received Ad26.COV2.S at low or high dose, single or two shots; roughly five received placebo; per-sample allocation not given. Samples analyzed were those drawn on day 63 after the first vaccine or placebo injection. The assay was immunoSEQ multiplex PCR, and TCRdb's table has in-frame clones only and misses some. The data hold around 300,000 clones, with roughly 90% observed a single time. The sequencing here drew on peripheral blood, taken in a trial of Ad26.COV2.S vaccine versus placebo. The source of these receptors is a person aged 18-65 years who received the Ad26.COV2.S COVID-19 vaccine or a placebo.

The chain employs TRBV5-6 and TRBJ2-5, with 14 bases that match TRBD2. V gave up 5 bases and J gave up 5 bases; unmatched junction bases: 8. This CDR3 is 16 amino acids long. Germline assignment: CDR1 SGHDT and CDR2 YYEEEE. CDR3 in DNA: TGTGCCAGCAGACCCGGGACTAGCGGGAGTTGGGAGACCCAGTACTTC. Protein: CASRPGTSGSWETQYF. The entire variable domain, with the rest obtained from reference TRBV5-6 and TRBJ2-5, is as follows: DAGVTQSPTHLIKTRGQQVTLRCSPKSGHDTVSWYQQALGQGPQFIFQYYEEEERQRGNFPDRFSGHQFPNYSSELNVNALLLGDSALYLCASRPGTSGSWETQYFGPGTRLLVL.

By share, this clone counts as medium-sized. V gene TRBV7-8 combines with J gene TRBJ1-5; 7 bases are a match to TRBD1. After removal of 1 base from V and 7 bases from J, the junction contained 7 bases not matched to a gene. This CDR3 spans 15 amino acids. The germline V gene encodes CDR1 SGHVS and CDR2 FQNEAQ. The CDR3 spells CASSLEGGLGQPQHF. The CDR3 nucleotides are TGTGCCAGCAGCTTAGAAGGGGGCTTGGGACAGCCCCAGCATTTT.

This chain's CDR3 is CASSLGRDRVDTEAFF. CDR3 DNA: TGCGCCAGCAGCTTGGGACGAGACAGGGTGGACACTGAAGCTTTCTTT. The chain is built from TRBV5-1 and TRBJ1-1; 7 nucleotides agree with TRBD1. The CDR3 runs 16 residues. From germline, CDR1 is SGHRS and CDR2 YFSETQ. V shed 0 bases, J shed 3 bases, and the junction held 8 bases outside the gene matches.

This rearrangement joins TRBV7-3 to TRBJ2-4, with 8 bases aligning to TRBD2. V lost 5 bases and J lost 5; bases outside the gene matches: 8. CDR3 length equals 15 residues. Germline loops: CDR1 SGHTA, CDR2 FQGTGA. CDR3 coding DNA: TGTGCCAGCAGCCTCGGGACTAGTCGGCAAAACATTCAGTACTTC. Translated, it gives CASSLGTSRQNIQYF.

The chain combines TRBV2 with TRBJ2-7; 10 bases agree with TRBD2. This CDR3 comprises 15 residues. CDR1 and CDR2 from the germline V gene are SNHLY and FYNNEI. V shed 6 bases, J shed 3 bases, and the junction held 8 bases outside the gene matches. The CDR3 DNA reads TGTGCCAGCAGCGAAAGCGGGAGGGCCTTCTACGAGCAGTACTTC. Translating gives CASSESGRAFYEQYF.

The V call is TRBV7-2, the J call TRBJ1-1; no clear D. With 3 bases removed from V and 2 bases from J, the gap between germline ends came to 10 bases. The CDR3 extends over 14 amino acids. The V gene's germline CDR1 is SGHTA and CDR2 FQGNSA. CDR3 DNA: TGTGCCAGCAGCTTCAGAACGGAAAACACTGAAGCTTTCTTT. Protein product: CASSFRTENTEAFF.

This clone was detected a few times. The chain has TRBV7-6 and TRBJ2-7, with TRBD2 matching 9 bases. J lost 5 bases, V lost 1 base, and 6 bases had no gene match. Germline CDR1 and CDR2: SGHVS and FNYEAQ. This CDR3 contains 15 residues. Here the CDR3 DNA reads TGTGCCAGCAGCTTAGTAGCTAGCGGGATCGACGAGCAGTACTTC. It specifies CASSLVASGIDEQYF. Based on the CDR3 plus reference TRBV7-6 and TRBJ2-7, the full variable domain is GAGVSQSPRYKVTKRGQDVALRCDPISGHVSLYWYRQALGQGPEFLTYFNYEAQQDKSGLPNDRFSAERPEGSISTLTIQRTEQRDSAMYRCASSLVASGIDEQYFGPGTRLTVT.

This chain connects TRBV14 to TRBJ1-4; tentative D call: TRBD1 (5 bases). The CDR3 consists of 16 residues. Trimming stripped 4 bases from V and 3 bases from J, with 15 bases between. Germline-derived CDR1 and CDR2 are SGHDN and FVKESK. CDR3 bases: TGTGCCAGCAGCCCAGCCCGGGAGGGGCCTAATGAAAAACTGTTTTTT. Encoded protein: CASSPAREGPNEKLFF.

The J gene is TRBJ2-3, the V gene TRBV7-2; TRBD2 matches 7 bases. The CDR3 sequence is 16 residues long. Germline V gene data show CDR1 as SGHTA and CDR2 as FQGNSA. V lost 0 bases, J lost 2 bases, and 5 bases stayed unmatched. The chain's CDR3 is CASSLARTSDTDTQYF. The CDR3, as DNA: TGTGCCAGCAGCTTAGCACGGACTAGTGACACAGATACGCAGTATTTT.

The V call is TRBV5-1, the J call TRBJ1-1; TRBD1 might be the D (5 bases). The CDR3 loop spans 14 amino acids. The V and J ends lost 4 bases and 8 bases respectively, with 18 bases between them. Germline values: CDR1 SGHRS, CDR2 YFSETQ. The CDR3, as DNA: TGCGCCAGCAGCGGCGGGACTCCCCCCGAGGAAGCTTTCTTT. Translating gives CASSGGTPPEEAFF.

This clone was observed a few times. The V call is TRBV2, the J call TRBJ1-5, with D tentatively TRBD1 (6 bases). Germline CDR1 SNHLY, CDR2 FYNNEI. The length of the CDR3 is 17 residues. Between the trimmed V and J ends, which lost 5 bases and 2 bases, there was a span of 19 bases. The CDR3: CASSHKQGLYGNQPQHF. CDR3 sequence (DNA): TGTGCCAGCAGTCATAAACAGGGCTTGTATGGCAATCAGCCCCAGCATTTT.

The J gene is TRBJ2-5, the V gene TRBV7-8; D is possibly TRBD1 or TRBD2 (5 bases each). Germline CDR1 reads SGHVS; CDR2 reads FQNEAQ. The CDR3 is 15 amino acids. V lost 5 bases and J lost 5, with 18 bases in between. The CDR3 sequence is CASSLTGTPQETQYF. CDR3 bases: TGTGCCAGCAGCCTCACCGGGACCCCGCAGGAGACCCAGTACTTC. The whole variable domain, filled in from reference TRBV7-8 and TRBJ2-5, reads GAGVSQSPRYKVAKRGQDVALRCDPISGHVSLFWYQQALGQGPEFLTYFQNEAQLDKSGLPSDRFFAERPEGSVSTLKIQRTQQEDSAVYLCASSLTGTPQETQYFGPGTRLLVL.

The CDR3 spells CASSPAPLRGQSGYTF. Here the CDR3 DNA reads TGTGCCAGCAGCCCCGCCCCATTGCGGGGCCAGAGTGGCTACACCTTC. The chain uses TRBV7-2 and TRBJ1-2; D may be TRBD1 (5 bases). The ends were cut back, 5 bases at V and 7 bases at J, with 23 bases in the middle. This CDR3 is built from 16 residues. Germline CDR1 is SGHTA and CDR2 is FQGNSA.

The V gene is TRBV6-2 or TRBV6-3, the J gene TRBJ2-7; possibly TRBD2 for D (5 bases). CDR1 and CDR2 from the germline V gene are MNHEY and SVGEGT. CDR3 length equals 14 residues. Between the trimmed V and J ends, which lost 3 bases and 0 bases, there was a span of 9 bases. The CDR3 DNA is TGTGCCAGCAGTTATGACGGGGTCTCCTACGAGCAGTACTTC. It encodes CASSYDGVSYEQYF.

The rearrangement joins TRBV7-9 to TRBJ1-5; D is unresolved. The CDR3 is 14 amino acids. Looked up from germline, CDR1 is SEHNR and CDR2 is FQNEAQ (reference sequence). V lost 0 bases and J lost 4, with 7 bases in between. The CDR3 region has the DNA TGTGCCAGCAGCTTAGCTGGTCAAAATCAGCCCCAGCATTTT. Its protein product is CASSLAGQNQPQHF.

Comments on this clone: Other DNA variants within this sample encode the same CDR3. The V and J genes are TRBV10-3 and TRBJ2-7; D may be TRBD1 (6 bases). V lost 4 bases, J lost 1 base, and 8 bases lay in between. The CDR3 totals 13 residues. The germline V gene encodes CDR1 ENHRY and CDR2 SYGVKD. The CDR3 loop reads CAISGQASYEQYF. For the CDR3, the DNA is TGTGCCATCAGTGGACAGGCGTCCTACGAGCAGTACTTC.

The V gene is TRBV28, the J gene TRBJ2-2; TRBD1 matches 9 bases. J gave up 3 bases and V 5 bases, and 7 bases lay outside the gene matches. Germline V gives CDR1 MDHEN, CDR2 SYDVKM. The CDR3 totals 16 residues. The CDR3 loop is CASSPRDRAYTGELFF. The CDR3 DNA is TGTGCCAGCAGTCCCCGGGACAGGGCTTACACCGGGGAGCTGTTTTTT.

This clone showed up just once. The chain joins TRBV6-4 to TRBJ1-2, with D possibly matching TRBD1 (5 bases). From germline, CDR1 is MRHNA and CDR2 SNTAGT. The CDR3 has 12 residues. Between the trimmed V and J ends, which lost 2 bases and 4 bases, there was a span of 5 bases. The CDR3 sequence is CASSDGAYGYTF. DNA for the CDR3: TGTGCCAGCAGTGACGGGGCCTATGGCTACACCTTC.

The CDR3 DNA reads as TGCGCCAGCAGCCAAGGACCTCCGGGACAGGGGGCTAACACCGGGGAGCTGTTTTTT. Protein product: CASSQGPPGQGANTGELFF. This chain joins TRBV4-3 and TRBJ2-2, with TRBD1 identical over 12 bases. J was trimmed by 2 bases and V by 1 base; bases with no gene match: 8. The CDR3 is 19 amino acids. Per the germline V gene, CDR1 is LGHNA and CDR2 is YSLEER.

The rearrangement joins TRBV28 to TRBJ1-1, with 9 bases fitting TRBD1. CDR1 and CDR2 from the germline V gene are MDHEN and SYDVKM. Trimming removed 8 bases from V and 5 bases from J; junction bases left unmatched: 12. CDR3 length equals 15 residues. In nucleotides, the CDR3 is TGTGCCAGCGGGCGCCTGACAGGGGGGGGGACTGAAGCTTTCTTT. Amino acid sequence: CASGRLTGGGTEAFF.

This chain joins TRBV4-1 and TRBJ1-5; D gene uncertain. CDR1 is MGHRA and CDR2 is YSYEKL in the germline V gene. This CDR3 is 16 amino acids long. V lost 0 bases and J lost 0, with 9 bases in between. CDR3 DNA: TGCGCCAGCAGCCAAGAAGGACGTACTAGCAATCAGCCCCAGCATTTT. Translation: CASSQEGRTSNQPQHF.

Turning to this clone: Other DNA sequences in this specimen translate into the identical CDR3. The chain is built from TRBV28 and TRBJ2-7, with a weak D call TRBD2 (5 bases). The CDR3 loop spans 12 amino acids. V lost 7 bases, J lost 2 bases, and 9 bases lay in between. The germline V gene has CDR1 MDHEN and CDR2 SYDVKM. DNA of the CDR3: TGTGCCAGCACCCCCGGGGCCTACGAGCAGTACTTC. This translates into CASTPGAYEQYF.

The V and J genes are TRBV3-1 (or the pseudogene TRBV3-2) and TRBJ1-1; 9 bases are shared with TRBD1. Germline V gene sequence: CDR1 LGHDT, CDR2 YNNKEL (reference sequence). The CDR3 extends over 12 amino acids. J lost 10 bases, V lost 5 bases, and 5 bases had no gene match. The DNA for the CDR3 is TGTGCCAGCAGCGACTTGGGACAGGGAGCTTTCTTT. Amino acid sequence: CASSDLGQGAFF.

Only a few counts were recorded for this clone. This chain links TRBV7-2 with TRBJ2-2; D uncertain. This CDR3 is built from 13 residues. The V end was cut by 5 bases, the J end by 0 bases, with 4 bases between. Germline values: CDR1 SGHTA, CDR2 FQGNSA. CDR3: CASSATNTGELFF. The CDR3 DNA is TGTGCCAGCAGCGCCACGAACACCGGGGAGCTGTTTTTT.

The genes are TRBV27 and TRBJ2-7; the match to TRBD2 covers 7 bases. The CDR3 length is 13 residues. After removal of 8 bases from V and 7 bases from J, the junction contained 11 bases not matched to a gene. CDR1 and CDR2 from the germline V gene are MNHEY and SMNVEV (reference sequence). CDR3 region: CASGDYDRSEQYF. CDR3 nucleotide sequence: TGTGCCAGCGGGGACTACGACCGTTCAGAGCAGTACTTC.

This clone was found once. This chain links TRBV5-6 with TRBJ2-7, with D maybe TRBD2 (5 bases). Deletions cut 4 bases from V and 2 bases from J, with 19 bases between. Germline lookup yields CDR1 SGHDT and CDR2 YYEEEE. The CDR3 covers 16 residues. CDR3 sequence (DNA): TGTGCCAGCAGCCCCACCGTTAGCGCGGCAACCTACGAGCAGTACTTC. Its protein product is CASSPTVSAATYEQYF.

Here the CDR3 DNA reads TGTGCCAGCAGCAAAGGCGGGGCAGGGATGAACACTGAAGCTTTCTTT. This translates into CASSKGGAGMNTEAFF. The genes are TRBV21-1 and TRBJ1-1. TRBV21-1 represents a pseudogene. The CDR3 is 16 residues long.

Here the CDR3 DNA reads TGTGCCAGCAGCTTAGTAGGGGGCTGGCGGAGCTCCTACGAGCAGTACTTC. Protein product: CASSLVGGWRSSYEQYF. The genes are TRBV7-2 and TRBJ2-7; TRBD1 agrees at 7 bases. Trimming took 1 base from V and 0 from J; bases not matched to a gene: 9. CDR3 length: 17 residues. From germline, CDR1 is SGHTA and CDR2 FQGNSA.

This chain joins TRBV18 and TRBJ2-7; D is undetermined. The CDR3 is 14 amino acids. The germline CDR1 and CDR2 sequences are KGHSH and LQKENI. Trimming took off 3 bases at V and 0 bases at J, with 9 bases between the two ends. The CDR3 reads CASSPQTNSYEQYF. For the CDR3, the DNA is TGTGCCAGCTCACCCCAGACAAACTCCTACGAGCAGTACTTC. The whole variable domain, remainder taken from reference TRBV18 and TRBJ2-7, is NAGVMQNPRHLVRRRGQEARLRCSPMKGHSHVYWYRQLPEEGLKFMVYLQKENIIDESGMPKERFSAEFPKEGPSILRIQQVVRGDSAAYFCASSPQTNSYEQYFGPGTRLTVT.